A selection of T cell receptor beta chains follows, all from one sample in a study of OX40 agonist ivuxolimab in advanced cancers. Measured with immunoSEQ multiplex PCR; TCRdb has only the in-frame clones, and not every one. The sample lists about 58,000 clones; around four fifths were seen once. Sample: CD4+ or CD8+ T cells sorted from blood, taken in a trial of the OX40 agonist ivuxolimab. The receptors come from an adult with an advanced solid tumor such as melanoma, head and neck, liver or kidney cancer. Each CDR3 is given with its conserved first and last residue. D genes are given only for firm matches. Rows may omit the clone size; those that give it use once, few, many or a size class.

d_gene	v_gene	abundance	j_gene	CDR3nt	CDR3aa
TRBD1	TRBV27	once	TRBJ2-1	TGTGCCAGCAGTTTATACCGGGACAGGGGCGACAATGAGCAGTTCTTC	CASSLYRDRGDNEQFF
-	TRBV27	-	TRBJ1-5	TGTGCCAGCAGTCCCGGACAGAGTCATCAGCCCCAGCATTTT	CASSPGQSHQPQHF
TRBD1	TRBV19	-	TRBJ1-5	TGTGCCAGTAGACCTCAGACAGGGGGCATGGATCAGCCCCAGCATTTT	CASRPQTGGMDQPQHF
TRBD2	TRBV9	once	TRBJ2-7	TGTGCCAGCAGCGGATCGGAAGGAGCGGGGGGCTACGAGCAGTACTTC	CASSGSEGAGGYEQYF
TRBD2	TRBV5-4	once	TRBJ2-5	TGTGCCAGCAGCTCCACTAGCGGGGGAGAGACCCAGTACTTC	CASSSTSGGETQYF
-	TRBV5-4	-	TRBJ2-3	TGTGCCAGCGGAGTTACAGATACGCAGTATTTT	CASGVTDTQYF
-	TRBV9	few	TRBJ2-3	TGTGCCAGCAGCGTAACAACTAGAAGGGTCACAGATACGCAGTATTTT	CASSVTTRRVTDTQYF
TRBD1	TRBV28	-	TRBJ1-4	TGTGCCAGCAGTTTAGAGGGACAGATCAAGGAAAAACTGTTTTTT	CASSLEGQIKEKLFF
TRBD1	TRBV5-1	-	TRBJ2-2	TGCGCCAGCAGCTTCGTAGGGACAGTTAACACCGGGGAGCTGTTTTTT	CASSFVGTVNTGELFF
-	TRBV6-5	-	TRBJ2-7	TGTGCCAGCAGAAAGGGACGGAACTACGAGCAGTACTTC	CASRKGRNYEQYF
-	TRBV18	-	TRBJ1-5	TGTGCCAGCTCTACTTCGGGGTTGGAGGGCCAGCATTTT	CASSTSGLEGQHF
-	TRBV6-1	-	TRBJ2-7	TGTGCCAGCAGTCCCCCGGACAGCGAATACGAGCAGTACTTC	CASSPPDSEYEQYF
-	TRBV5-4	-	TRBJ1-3	TGTGCCAGCACCTCGCGCGGGGGCGCTGGAAACACCATATATTTT	CASTSRGGAGNTIYF
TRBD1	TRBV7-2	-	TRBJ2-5	TGTGCCAGCAGTTTGAACGGACAGGGGGCCCGGGAGACCCAGTACTTC	CASSLNGQGARETQYF
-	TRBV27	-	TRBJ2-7	TGTGCCAGCAGTCCCGATCCCCAAAACAGGGTGGGCGCCTACGAGCAGTACTTC	CASSPDPQNRVGAYEQYF
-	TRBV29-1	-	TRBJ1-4	TGCAGCGTTGAAGGGGTGGGAGGGTCCGACGAAAAACTGTTTTTT	CSVEGVGGSDEKLFF
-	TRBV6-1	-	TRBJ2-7	TGTGCCAGCAGTGCATCCAGGGTCGCGTACGAGCAGTACTTC	CASSASRVAYEQYF
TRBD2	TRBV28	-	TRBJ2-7	TGTGCCAGCAATGAATTCGGGCCCGGGGGGGCTTACGAGCAGTACTTC	CASNEFGPGGAYEQYF
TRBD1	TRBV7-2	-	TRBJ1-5	TGTGCCAGCAGCTTAGGGACAGGGACCCCTGGGAGCAATCAGCCCCAGCATTTT	CASSLGTGTPGSNQPQHF
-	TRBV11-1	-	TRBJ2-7	TGTGCCAGCAGCTTAGGCGGGATCGGTGCCTACGAGCAGTACTTC	CASSLGGIGAYEQYF
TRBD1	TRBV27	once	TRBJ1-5	TGTGCCAGCAGCTCTTGGGGGGGACAGGGTTCTCAGCCCCAGCATTTT	CASSSWGGQGSQPQHF
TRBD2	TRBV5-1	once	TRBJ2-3	TGCGCCAGCAGCTTCGGCGGGGGGGCCTTGAATACGCAGTATTTT	CASSFGGGALNTQYF
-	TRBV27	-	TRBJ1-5	TGTGCCAGCAGTTTACGAGGGTACGATCAGCCCCAGCATTTT	CASSLRGYDQPQHF
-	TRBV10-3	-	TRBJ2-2	TGTGCCATCAGTGACCGATCGAACACCGGGGAGCTGTTTTTT	CAISDRSNTGELFF
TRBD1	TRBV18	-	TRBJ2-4	TGTGCCAGCTCACCCCGGGACAGGGTATACATTCAGTACTTC	CASSPRDRVYIQYF
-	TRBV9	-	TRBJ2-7	TGTGCCAGCAGCTGGAAGGACGGGACCTACGAGCAGTACTTC	CASSWKDGTYEQYF